The 28 T cell receptor beta chains presented below share a single source sample, sequenced in a study of blood T cell repertoires in COVID-19. Profiling relied on immunoSEQ multiplex PCR, and the TCRdb table lists in-frame clones only, not all of them. This sample yields approximately 230,000 clones, of which approximately 90% are seen a single time; approximately 1.6% belongs to the top ten. The source material was PBMCs or T cells enriched from blood (not recorded which). The receptors stem from a man aged 35 to 55 who had recovered from COVID-19.

The chain is built from TRBV7-2 and TRBJ2-7; 11 nucleotides line up with TRBD2. The germline gives CDR1 SGHTA, CDR2 FQGNSA. V lost 1 base, J lost 6 bases, and 14 bases stayed unmatched. The CDR3 runs 18 residues. CDR3 residues: CASSLVLGGGLAGTEQYF. DNA for the CDR3: TGTGCCAGCAGCTTAGTGCTTGGAGGCGGACTAGCGGGTACCGAGCAGTACTTC.

This chain joins TRBV5-8 and TRBJ1-2; D gene ambiguous. The CDR3 totals 12 residues. Germline CDR1 SGHTS, CDR2 YDEGEE. V was trimmed by 2 bases and J by 5 bases, leaving 7 bases between them. This CDR3 reads CASSLARYGYTF. The CDR3 bases are TGTGCCAGCAGCTTAGCGCGATATGGCTACACCTTC.

This chain connects TRBV5-8 to TRBJ2-3; TRBD1 matches at 11 bases. J gave up 2 bases and V 4 bases, and 9 bases lay outside the gene matches. The CDR3 runs 17 residues. Germline V gene lookup returns CDR1 SGHTS and CDR2 YDEGEE. CDR3 DNA sequence: TGTGCCAGCAGCCACGAATACGGACAGGGGGCCACAGATACGCAGTATTTT. Its translation is CASSHEYGQGATDTQYF.

J is TRBJ2-5 and V is TRBV5-6; 9 bases are shared with TRBD1. The CDR3 consists of 14 residues. Germline CDR1 reads SGHDT; CDR2 reads YYEEEE. V lost 4 bases and J lost 4; bases outside the gene matches: 5. The CDR3 here is CASSPGQGGETQYF. The CDR3 coding sequence is TGTGCCAGCAGCCCGGGACAGGGCGGAGAGACCCAGTACTTC. Full variable domain (rest looked up from reference TRBV5-6 and TRBJ2-5): DAGVTQSPTHLIKTRGQQVTLRCSPKSGHDTVSWYQQALGQGPQFIFQYYEEEERQRGNFPDRFSGHQFPNYSSELNVNALLLGDSALYLCASSPGQGGETQYFGPGTRLLVL.

This clone was picked up a small number of times. The CDR3 sequence: CASSFPGQTLGGNQPQHF. CDR3 sequence (DNA): TGTGCCAGCAGTTTCCCGGGTCAGACCTTGGGTGGCAATCAGCCCCAGCATTTT. The chain uses TRBV28 and TRBJ1-5; D remains unclear. V lost 3 bases and J lost 2, with 20 bases in between. The CDR3 loop spans 18 amino acids. The germline CDR1 and CDR2 sequences are MDHEN and SYDVKM.

This chain connects TRBV4-1 to TRBJ2-2; D remains ambiguous. V gave up 1 base and J gave up 1 base, with 4 bases separating them. CDR1 is MGHRA, CDR2 YSYEKL, per germline. The CDR3 runs to 14 residues. The CDR3 sequence is CASSQAMNTGELFF. CDR3 in DNA: TGCGCCAGCAGCCAAGCCATGAACACCGGGGAGCTGTTTTTT.

This clone was found many times. The chain links TRBV7-2 to TRBJ1-4; 10 bases match TRBD1. V lost 4 bases, J lost 10 bases, and 6 bases stayed unmatched. Germline values: CDR1 SGHTA, CDR2 FQGNSA. The CDR3 runs to 14 residues. DNA for the CDR3: TGTGCCAGCAGCTCGGGACAGGGGATAGGAAAACTGTTTTTT. This codes for CASSSGQGIGKLFF. Complete variable domain (other parts from reference TRBV7-2 and TRBJ1-4): GAGVSQSPSNKVTEKGKDVELRCDPISGHTALYWYRQSLGQGLEFLIYFQGNSAPDKSGLPSDRFSAERTGGSVSTLTIQRTQQEDSAVYLCASSSGQGIGKLFFGSGTQLSVL.

The V gene is TRBV28, the J gene TRBJ1-5; D is ambiguous. Germline CDR1 MDHEN, CDR2 SYDVKM. The CDR3 has 14 amino acids. With 5 bases removed from V and 5 bases from J, the gap between germline ends came to 13 bases. This CDR3 is CASSPPLRYQPQHF. The CDR3 nucleotides are TGTGCCAGCAGTCCCCCCTTACGGTATCAGCCCCAGCATTTT.

The rearrangement links TRBV30 to TRBJ2-1, with unresolved D. Between the trimmed V and J ends, which lost 0 bases and 0 bases, there was a span of 9 bases. CDR3 length equals 15 residues. Germline V gives CDR1 GTSNPN, CDR2 SVGIG (reference sequence). The CDR3 nucleotides read TGTGCCTGGAGTGTACAGTCAGGCTCCTACAATGAGCAGTTCTTC. Translated, it gives CAWSVQSGSYNEQFF.

The table lists this clone with a few counts. The rearrangement links TRBV11-3 to TRBJ1-3; 8 bases are shared with TRBD1. J lost 3 bases, V lost 4 bases, and 5 bases had no gene match. The CDR3 runs to 15 residues. Germline-derived CDR1 and CDR2 are SGHNT and YENEEA. CDR3: CASSSTGDGGNTIYF. CDR3 coding DNA: TGTGCCAGCAGCTCGACAGGGGATGGTGGAAACACCATATATTTT.

The rearrangement links TRBV7-2 to TRBJ2-5; TRBD2 might be the D (6 bases). In germline, CDR1 is SGHTA, CDR2 FQGNSA. Trimming took off 6 bases at V and 2 bases at J, with 13 bases between the two ends. The CDR3 totals 14 residues. In DNA form, the CDR3 reads TGTGCCAGCAGTCGTGCGGGGAATCAAGAGACCCAGTACTTC. Translated: CASSRAGNQETQYF.

This chain uses TRBV6-1 with TRBJ2-2, with 7 bases identical to TRBD1. V lost 3 bases and J lost 3; bases outside the gene matches: 4. CDR1 is MNHNS, CDR2 SASEGT, per germline. The CDR3 spans 15 residues. The CDR3 region has the DNA TGTGCCAGCAGTGACGGGGACAGCTACACCGGGGAGCTGTTTTTT. This translates into CASSDGDSYTGELFF.

The rearrangement uses TRBV19 and TRBJ2-1; 11 bases fit TRBD2. V lost 3 bases and J lost 10; bases outside the gene matches: 8. Germline CDR1 reads LNHDA; CDR2 reads SQIVND (reference sequence). The CDR3 is 15 residues long. CDR3 amino acids: CASSILLAGDVEQFF. CDR3 sequence (DNA): TGTGCCAGTAGTATTCTACTAGCGGGAGATGTGGAGCAGTTCTTC. The full variable domain, with the rest looked up from reference TRBV19 and TRBJ2-1, is DGGITQSPKYLFRKEGQNVTLSCEQNLNHDAMYWYRQDPGQGLRLIYYSQIVNDFQKGDIAEGYSVSREKKESFPLTVTSAQKNPTAFYLCASSILLAGDVEQFFGPGTRLTVL.

The chain couples TRBV28 to TRBJ2-5; 10 nucleotides line up with TRBD1. This CDR3 has 15 amino acids. Germline lookup yields CDR1 MDHEN and CDR2 SYDVKM. J was trimmed by 5 bases and V by 5 bases; bases with no gene match: 8. The CDR3 coding sequence is TGTGCCAGCAGTCTCCCGACAGGGGGCAGCGAGACCCAGTACTTC. Its protein product is CASSLPTGGSETQYF.

V usage is TRBV7-3 and J usage is TRBJ1-6; D is perhaps TRBD1 (6 bases). This CDR3 has 13 residues. The V gene's germline CDR1 is SGHTA and CDR2 FQGTGA. V was shortened by 2 bases and J by 8 bases, with 7 bases between the two germline ends. The CDR3 sequence is CASSLRTDSPLHF. CDR3 sequence (DNA): TGTGCCAGCAGCTTACGGACAGATTCACCCCTCCACTTT.

V is TRBV27 and J is TRBJ1-4; D is perhaps TRBD1 (5 bases). The V and J ends lost 6 bases and 5 bases respectively, with 13 bases between them. CDR3 length equals 14 residues. The V gene's germline CDR1 is MNHEY and CDR2 SMNVEV (reference sequence). The DNA for the CDR3 is TGTGCCAGCAGAAGACCTGGGGGGAATGAAAAACTGTTTTTT. Translated: CASRRPGGNEKLFF.

This clone was seen a single time. This chain joins TRBV27 and TRBJ2-7; the D gene is possibly TRBD1 (6 bases). The CDR3 sequence is 14 residues long. CDR1 and CDR2 (germline): MNHEY, SMNVEV (reference sequence). Trimming pared 0 bases from V and 3 bases from J, leaving 9 bases between. The CDR3 DNA reads as TGTGCCAGCAGTTTATCGAGGGGGTACTACGAGCAGTACTTC. Its protein is CASSLSRGYYEQYF.

The V gene is TRBV19, the J gene TRBJ2-7, with D tentatively TRBD2 (6 bases). Germline lookup yields CDR1 LNHDA and CDR2 SQIVND (reference sequence). CDR3 length: 14 amino acids. V was shortened by 7 bases and J by 5 bases, with 18 bases between the two germline ends. The CDR3 DNA reads TGTGCCAGTAATAGTGGCGGGATAAACGACGAGCAGTACTTC. Translation: CASNSGGINDEQYF. The full variable domain, its missing parts supplied by reference TRBV19 and TRBJ2-7, is DGGITQSPKYLFRKEGQNVTLSCEQNLNHDAMYWYRQDPGQGLRLIYYSQIVNDFQKGDIAEGYSVSREKKESFPLTVTSAQKNPTAFYLCASNSGGINDEQYFGPGTRLTVT.

This clone was observed once. V is TRBV30 and J is TRBJ2-2, with 13 bases aligning to TRBD2. The CDR3 is 19 amino acids. Trimming took 3 bases from V and 0 from J; bases not matched to a gene: 10. Germline V gives CDR1 GTSNPN, CDR2 SVGIG (reference sequence). CDR3 residues: CAWSGTSGGDLSNTGELFF. The CDR3 region has the DNA TGTGCCTGGAGCGGAACTAGCGGGGGGGATTTATCGAACACCGGGGAGCTGTTTTTT.

The V call is TRBV9, the J call TRBJ1-1; perhaps TRBD1 as D (6 bases). Germline lookup yields CDR1 SGDLS and CDR2 YYNGEE. CDR3 size: 16 residues. Trimming took 0 bases from V and 1 from J, leaving 13 bases between them. Here the CDR3 reads CASSVVGGGGNTEAFF. The DNA for the CDR3 is TGTGCCAGCAGCGTAGTTGGTGGGGGCGGGAACACTGAAGCTTTCTTT.

This sequence joins TRBV7-9 and TRBJ1-4; 8 nucleotides line up with TRBD1. The CDR3 has 13 amino acids. The germline CDR1 and CDR2 sequences are SEHNR and FQNEAQ (reference sequence). V dropped 5 bases and J dropped 8; count of bases not matched to a gene: 4. The DNA of the CDR3 is TGTGCCAGCAGCCTCGACAGGGGAGAAAAACTGTTTTTT. Translated, it gives CASSLDRGEKLFF. Complete variable domain (other parts from reference TRBV7-9 and TRBJ1-4): DTGVSQNPRHKITKRGQNVTFRCDPISEHNRLYWYRQTLGQGPEFLTYFQNEAQLEKSRLLSDRFSAERPKGSFSTLEIQRTEQGDSAMYLCASSLDRGEKLFFGSGTQLSVL.

V and J are TRBV5-1 and TRBJ2-5, with 8 nucleotides matching TRBD1. J gave up 2 bases and V 0 bases, and 6 bases lay outside the gene matches. The CDR3 contains 16 residues. The germline gives CDR1 SGHRS, CDR2 YFSETQ. Here the CDR3 DNA reads TGCGCCAGCAGCTTGGGGGTCAGGGGGCAGCAAGAGACCCAGTACTTC. Translation: CASSLGVRGQQETQYF.

The CDR3 is CASSPGGSSSYNEQFF. As DNA, the CDR3 is TGTGCCAGCAGCCCAGGGGGGTCTAGCTCCTACAATGAGCAGTTCTTC. J is TRBJ2-1 and V is TRBV3-1 (or the pseudogene TRBV3-2), with D possibly TRBD1 on 7 matching bases. The CDR3 loop spans 16 amino acids. Germline CDR1 is LGHDT and CDR2 is YNNKEL (reference sequence). Trimming removed 4 bases from V and 0 bases from J, with 13 bases in between.

Details on this clone: Other DNA sequences from this sample encode an identical CDR3 as well. V gene TRBV6-5 combines with J gene TRBJ2-1, with D perhaps matching TRBD2 (6 bases). Germline assignment: CDR1 MNHEY and CDR2 SVGAGI. V was shortened by 3 bases and J by 10 bases, with 7 bases between the two germline ends. The CDR3 loop spans 11 amino acids. CDR3 in amino acids: CASSYGGEQFF. The CDR3 region has the DNA TGTGCCAGCAGTTATGGGGGGGAGCAGTTCTTC.

The chain has TRBV7-9 and TRBJ2-7, with 14 bases matching TRBD2. Germline CDR1 and CDR2: SEHNR and FQNEAQ (reference sequence). The J segment lost 7 bases and the V segment lost 7 bases, leaving 6 bases of the junction unmatched. The length of the CDR3 is 14 residues. CDR3 loop: CASTLTSGRGEQYF. Here the CDR3 DNA reads TGTGCCAGCACCCTGACTAGCGGGAGGGGGGAGCAGTACTTC.

This clone occurred a few times. V and J are TRBV27 and TRBJ2-2, with D perhaps matching TRBD2 (5 bases). The CDR3 consists of 15 residues. Trimming removed 4 bases at V and 4 bases at J, with 13 bases between. Germline values: CDR1 MNHEY, CDR2 SMNVEV (reference sequence). CDR3 nucleotide sequence: TGTGCCAGCAGTTGGCTAGATCGGGGCACCGGGGAGCTGTTTTTT. Translated: CASSWLDRGTGELFF.

The CDR3 is CASSPRREAVNEQFF. Here the CDR3 DNA reads TGTGCCAGCTCACCCCGCCGGGAGGCGGTTAATGAGCAGTTCTTC. The V and J genes are TRBV18 and TRBJ2-1, with TRBD2 matching 7 bases. This CDR3 is built from 15 residues. V trimming: 3 bases; J trimming: 7 bases; junction bases outside the gene matches: 9. From germline, CDR1 is KGHSH and CDR2 LQKENI.

The CDR3 DNA reads TGTGCCTCCAAGGGGCGGGATCCCTACAATGAGCAGTTCTTC. It specifies CASKGRDPYNEQFF. The chain joins TRBV30 to TRBJ2-1; D may be TRBD2 (6 bases). The germline V gene has CDR1 GTSNPN and CDR2 SVGIG (reference sequence). This CDR3 has 14 amino acids. V lost 7 bases and J lost 2, with 15 bases in between.